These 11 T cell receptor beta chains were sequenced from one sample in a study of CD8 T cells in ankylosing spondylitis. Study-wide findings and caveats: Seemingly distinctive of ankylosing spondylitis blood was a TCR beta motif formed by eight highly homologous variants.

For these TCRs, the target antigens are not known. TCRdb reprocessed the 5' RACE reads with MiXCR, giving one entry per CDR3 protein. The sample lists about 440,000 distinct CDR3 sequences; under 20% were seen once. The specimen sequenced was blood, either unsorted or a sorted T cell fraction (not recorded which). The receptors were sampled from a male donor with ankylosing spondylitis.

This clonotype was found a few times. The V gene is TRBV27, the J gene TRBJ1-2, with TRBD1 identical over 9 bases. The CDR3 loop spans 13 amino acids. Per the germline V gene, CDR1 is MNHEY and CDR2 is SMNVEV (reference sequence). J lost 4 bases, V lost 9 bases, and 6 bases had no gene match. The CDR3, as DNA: TGTGCCAGTAGGACAGGGGACCTCTATGGCTACACCTTC. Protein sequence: CASRTGDLYGYTF.

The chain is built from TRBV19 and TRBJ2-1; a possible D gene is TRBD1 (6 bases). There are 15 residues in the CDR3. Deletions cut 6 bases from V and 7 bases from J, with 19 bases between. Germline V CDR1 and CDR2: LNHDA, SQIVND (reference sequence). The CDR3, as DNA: TGTGCCAGTAGCGGGGACACTCGCCTTAGTAATGAGCAGTTCTTC. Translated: CASSGDTRLSNEQFF.

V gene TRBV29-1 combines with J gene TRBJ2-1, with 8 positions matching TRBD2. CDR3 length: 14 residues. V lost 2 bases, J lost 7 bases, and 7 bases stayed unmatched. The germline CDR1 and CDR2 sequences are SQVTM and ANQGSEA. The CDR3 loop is CSVEQGLATNEQFF. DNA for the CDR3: TGCAGCGTTGAACAAGGACTAGCAACGAATGAGCAGTTCTTC.

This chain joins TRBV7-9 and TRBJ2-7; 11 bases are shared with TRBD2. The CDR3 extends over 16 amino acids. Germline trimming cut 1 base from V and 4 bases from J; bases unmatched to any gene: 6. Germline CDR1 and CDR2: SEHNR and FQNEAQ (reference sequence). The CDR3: CASSLVGSSGRYEQYF. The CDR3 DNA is TGTGCCAGCAGCTTAGTTGGGTCTAGCGGGAGGTACGAGCAGTACTTC.

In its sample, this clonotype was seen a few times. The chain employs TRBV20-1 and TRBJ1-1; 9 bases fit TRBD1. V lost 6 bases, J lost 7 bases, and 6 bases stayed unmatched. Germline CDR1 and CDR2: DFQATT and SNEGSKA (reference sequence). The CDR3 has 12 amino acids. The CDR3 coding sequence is TGCAGTGCCGATGGACAGGGGATTGAAGCTTTCTTT. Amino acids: CSADGQGIEAFF.

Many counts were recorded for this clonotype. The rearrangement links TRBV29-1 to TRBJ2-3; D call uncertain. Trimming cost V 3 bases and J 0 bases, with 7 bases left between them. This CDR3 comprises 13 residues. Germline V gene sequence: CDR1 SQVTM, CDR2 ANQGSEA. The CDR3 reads CSVDPGSTDTQYF. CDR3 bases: TGCAGCGTTGACCCCGGGAGCACAGATACGCAGTATTTT.

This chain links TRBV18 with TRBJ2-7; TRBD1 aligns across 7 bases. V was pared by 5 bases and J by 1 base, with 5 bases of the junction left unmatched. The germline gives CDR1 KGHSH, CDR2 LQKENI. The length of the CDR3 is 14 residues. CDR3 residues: CASSTGQTSYEQYF. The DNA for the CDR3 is TGTGCCAGCTCAACGGGACAGACTTCCTACGAGCAGTACTTC.

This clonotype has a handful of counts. CDR3: CASSGGTGGSVAFF. The CDR3 bases are TGTGCCAGCAGCGGGGGGACAGGGGGCTCTGTAGCTTTCTTT. J is TRBJ1-1 and V is TRBV9; 12 bases align to TRBD1. CDR3 length: 14 amino acids. Losses at the gene ends were 3 bases for V and 10 bases for J; bases not matched to a gene: 7. The V gene's germline CDR1 is SGDLS and CDR2 YYNGEE.

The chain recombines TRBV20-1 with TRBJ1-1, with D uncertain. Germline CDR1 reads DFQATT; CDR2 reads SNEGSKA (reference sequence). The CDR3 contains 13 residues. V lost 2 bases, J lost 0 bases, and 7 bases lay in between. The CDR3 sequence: CSARPDMNTEAFF. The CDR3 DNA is TGCAGTGCTAGACCAGATATGAACACTGAAGCTTTCTTT.

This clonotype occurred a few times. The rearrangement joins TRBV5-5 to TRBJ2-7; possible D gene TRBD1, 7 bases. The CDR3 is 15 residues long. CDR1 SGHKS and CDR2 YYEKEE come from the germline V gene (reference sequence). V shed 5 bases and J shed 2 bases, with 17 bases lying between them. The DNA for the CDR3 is TGTGCCAGCAGGCTTGGCGGGACAGTTGCCTACGAGCAGTACTTC. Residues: CASRLGGTVAYEQYF.

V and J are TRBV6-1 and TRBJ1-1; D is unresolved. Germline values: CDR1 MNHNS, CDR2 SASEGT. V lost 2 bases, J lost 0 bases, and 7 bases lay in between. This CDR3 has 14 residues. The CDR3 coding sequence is TGTGCCAGCAGTGAAAGATCGCTGAACACTGAAGCTTTCTTT. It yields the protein CASSERSLNTEAFF.